These 7 T cell receptor beta chains were all obtained from the same sample, sequenced in a study of a mutant IDH1 vaccine in newly diagnosed glioma. No antigen has been identified for these receptors. The assay was immunoSEQ multiplex PCR, and TCRdb's table has in-frame clones only and misses some. Here the sample spans about 25,000 clones, around 79% being singletons. Documented time point: week 5, during vaccination. The investigators gave 300 ug of mutant IDH1 20-mer peptide in each vaccine dose, together with topical imiquimod. Sequenced here: PBMCs, sampled from a glioma patient whose treatment included an IDH1 peptide vaccine. The receptor source for this set is a man aged 35-49 years with glioma.

This clone occurred once. This rearrangement joins TRBV15 to TRBJ2-5, with 7 positions matching TRBD1. The J call may not be correct, given that the DNA end is closer to TRBJ2-7. The CDR3 is 14 residues long. Germline V CDR1 and CDR2: LNHNV, YYDKDF (reference sequence). CDR3 nucleotide sequence: TGTGCCACCAGCATAGACCTGACAGGGAACGAGCAGTACTTC. Residues: CATSIDLTGNEQYF.

The chain employs TRBV19 and TRBJ1-2; a possible D gene is TRBD1 (5 bases). CDR1 and CDR2 (germline): LNHDA, SQIVND (reference sequence). Trimming took off 5 bases at V and 4 bases at J, with 14 bases between the two ends. This CDR3 comprises 14 residues. Here the CDR3 reads CASSPTRAVYGYTF. In DNA, the CDR3 is TGTGCCAGTAGTCCAACCAGGGCGGTCTATGGCTACACCTTC.

The chain has TRBV19 and TRBJ1-5; D remains unclear. V was clipped by 3 bases and J by 6 bases, with 6 bases between them. This CDR3 has 12 amino acids. Germline assignment: CDR1 LNHDA and CDR2 SQIVND (reference sequence). CDR3 in amino acids: CASSITVQPQHF. CDR3 nucleotide sequence: TGTGCCAGTAGTATTACTGTTCAGCCCCAGCATTTT.

V usage is TRBV29-1 and J usage is TRBJ2-2; 9 nucleotides agree with TRBD2. Germline assignment: CDR1 SQVTM and CDR2 ANQGSEA. Trimming removed 3 bases from V and 4 bases from J; junction bases left unmatched: 9. The CDR3 is 16 residues long. This CDR3 is CSVEASGTRSTGELFF. The CDR3 bases are TGCAGCGTTGAGGCTAGCGGGACAAGGAGCACCGGGGAGCTGTTTTTT.

Comments on this clone: A read error is possible here, since a much larger clone lies one base away. The chain employs TRBV4-2 and TRBJ1-1, with no clear D. With 1 base removed from V and 6 bases from J, the gap between germline ends came to 12 bases. The CDR3 has 14 residues. Germline CDR1 reads LGHNA; CDR2 reads YNFKEQ. CDR3 sequence: CASSQAASVPEAFF. The CDR3 bases are TGTGCCAGCAGCCAAGCGGCGAGCGTACCTGAAGCTTTCTTT.

This clone came up a few times. V is TRBV7-2 and J is TRBJ2-7; weak D call: TRBD2 (6 bases). V was pared by 1 base and J by 1 base, with 11 bases between. Germline V CDR1 and CDR2: SGHTA, FQGNSA. The CDR3 has 15 residues. CDR3: CASSLGGGLSYEQYV. DNA of the CDR3: TGTGCCAGCAGCTTAGGAGGAGGACTATCCTACGAGCAGTACGTC.

The V call is TRBV2, the J call TRBJ2-1, with D tentatively TRBD2 (6 bases). This CDR3 comprises 13 residues. The germline V and J ends were trimmed by 7 bases and 5 bases, with 12 bases remaining between them. The germline V gene has CDR1 SNHLY and CDR2 FYNNEI. The CDR3 DNA is TGTGCCAGCATGGGACTCCGAAACAATGAGCAGTTCTTC. Amino acid sequence: CASMGLRNNEQFF.